The present TCR beta chain was sequenced within a study of blood T cells in healthy people across ages. The CDR3 spans 11 residues. Germline assignment: CDR1 DFQATT and CDR2 SNEGSKA (reference sequence). The V and J ends lost 3 bases and 8 bases respectively, with 9 bases between them. A second PCR, run for roughly 6 to 11 cycles, used a sample-barcoded 5' primer plus a J-beta primer mix. Via MiXCR, TCRdb re-called the 5' RACE reads, giving one row per CDR3 protein. The sample records about 1.6 million distinct CDR3 sequences, around 35% being singletons. This clonotype occurred a few times. The sample consisted of blood. V gene TRBV20-1 combines with J gene TRBJ2-3; D is unresolved. The TCR comes from a woman between 25 and 40 years old in good health. The DNA of the CDR3 is TGCAGTGCTAGGTCTAGAGGTACGCAGTATTTT. Amino acid sequence: CSARSRGTQYF.